These T cell receptor beta chains were read from a single sample in a study of blood T cell repertoires in COVID-19. Sequenced by immunoSEQ multiplex PCR; TCRdb stores in-frame clones only, minus some. The sample contains around 60,000 clones, around nine tenths of which appear only once. Sequencing was done on a sample of peripheral blood. The receptors were sampled from a human donor in a cohort sampled during active COVID-19. The CDR3 runs from the conserved cysteine through the conserved F or W. A D gene is named only where the DNA matches it firmly. Not every row has a clone size; where given, it reads once, few, many or a size class.

j_gene,len,abundance,v_gene,d_gene,CDR3aa,CDR3nt
TRBJ2-3,17,.,TRBV11-2,.,CASSSSWGLERTDTQYF,TGTGCCAGCAGCTCCTCTTGGGGACTTGAACGCACAGATACGCAGTATTTT
TRBJ2-1,15,.,TRBV9,TRBD2,CASSPTGGANNEQFF,TGTGCCAGCAGCCCAACGGGGGGGGCCAACAATGAGCAGTTCTTC
TRBJ2-1,15,.,TRBV14,.,CASSQVGGPGNEQFF,TGTGCCAGCAGCCAAGTCGGAGGGCCGGGCAATGAGCAGTTCTTC
TRBJ2-3,20,once,TRBV21-1,.,CASSIARLAGGTRNTDTQYF,TGTGCCAGCAGCATCGCCCGACTAGCGGGAGGCACTAGAAACACAGATACGCAGTATTTT
TRBJ2-1,15,.,TRBV19,.,CASSIGATRSNEQFF,TGTGCCAGTAGTATAGGCGCGACTCGCAGCAATGAGCAGTTCTTC
TRBJ1-3,14,.,TRBV6-5,TRBD1,CASRMTGAGNTIYF,TGTGCCAGCAGAATGACAGGGGCTGGAAACACCATATATTTT
TRBJ1-1,14,.,TRBV30,.,CAWLGAAGLTEAFF,TGTGCCTGGCTTGGGGCCGCGGGGTTAACTGAAGCTTTCTTT
TRBJ2-7,14,.,TRBV28,TRBD2,CASSFSAGNYEQYF,TGTGCCAGCAGTTTCTCAGCGGGAAACTACGAGCAGTACTTC
TRBJ1-2,20,.,TRBV21-1,.,CASSKGLGQGQGGKSYGYTF,TGTGCCAGCAGCAAAGGCCTTGGGCAGGGACAGGGAGGGAAGAGTTATGGCTACACCTTC
TRBJ2-1,14,.,TRBV19,.,CASSIARDGNEQFF,TGTGCCAGTAGTATCGCGCGGGACGGGAATGAGCAGTTCTTC
TRBJ2-7,16,.,TRBV6-2/TRBV6-3,TRBD2,CASSQRTSGPYYEQYF,TGTGCCAGCAGTCAAAGGACTAGCGGGCCATACTACGAGCAGTACTTC
TRBJ1-5,15,once,TRBV4-1,.,CASSAGPSLNQPQHF,TGCGCCAGCAGTGCTGGGCCCTCCTTAAATCAGCCCCAGCATTTT
TRBJ2-4,17,.,TRBV7-2,TRBD2,CASSLAGLGRKENIQYF,TGTGCCAGCAGCTTAGCTGGACTAGGGAGGAAGGAAAACATTCAGTACTTC
TRBJ1-3,16,.,TRBV28,.,CASRDPTRLSGNTIYF,TGTGCCAGCCGCGACCCAACACGACTCTCTGGAAACACCATATATTTT
TRBJ1-2,15,.,TRBV4-2,TRBD1,CASSGADRGNYGYTF,TGTGCCAGCTCTGGGGCGGACAGGGGTAACTATGGCTACACCTTC
TRBJ2-3,18,.,TRBV13,TRBD2,CASSPGLAGVAVTDTQYF,TGTGCCAGCAGTCCCGGACTAGCGGGAGTTGCCGTCACAGATACGCAGTATTTT
TRBJ2-7,12,few,TRBV2,.,CASGDGVGEQYF,TGTGCCAGCGGAGACGGAGTAGGTGAGCAGTACTTC
TRBJ1-1,15,.,TRBV5-8,TRBD1,CASSLDRGGVTEAFF,TGTGCCAGCAGCCTCGACAGGGGTGGCGTCACTGAAGCTTTCTTT
TRBJ2-7,16,.,TRBV7-8,.,CASSSTTPGRGYEQYF,TGTGCCAGCAGCTCCACGACACCGGGCCGCGGGTACGAGCAGTACTTC
TRBJ1-1,12,few,TRBV5-5,.,CASSFYGSEAFF,TGTGCCAGCAGCTTTTATGGCAGTGAAGCTTTCTTT
TRBJ2-5,13,.,TRBV4-3,TRBD1,CASSPRQGETQYF,TGCGCCAGCAGCCCCCGACAGGGAGAGACCCAGTACTTC
TRBJ1-1,18,.,TRBV12-5,TRBD1,CASGLVSGDSKLNTEAFF,TGTGCTAGTGGTTTGGTATCGGGGGACAGCAAACTTAACACTGAAGCTTTCTTT
TRBJ2-5,15,.,TRBV7-2,.,CASSSTDLVGETQYF,TGTGCCAGCAGCTCGACCGACCTAGTTGGAGAGACCCAGTACTTC
TRBJ2-7,14,.,TRBV19,.,CASSIGGPGVEQYF,TGTGCCAGTAGTATTGGAGGCCCCGGGGTCGAGCAGTACTTC
TRBJ2-6,19,.,TRBV7-8,TRBD1,CASSRTMDRRSSGANVLTF,TGTGCCAGCAGCCGAACGATGGACAGGCGCAGCTCTGGGGCCAACGTCCTGACTTTC
TRBJ2-3,12,once,TRBV30,.,CAWATSTDTQYF,TGTGCCTGGGCCACTAGCACAGATACGCAGTATTTT
TRBJ2-7,17,.,TRBV27,TRBD2,CASSYTSGSRWGYEQYF,TGTGCCAGCAGTTATACTAGCGGGAGTCGGTGGGGATACGAGCAGTACTTC
TRBJ2-1,14,.,TRBV7-8,TRBD1,CASSSGQVHNEQFF,TGTGCCAGCAGCTCGGGACAGGTACACAATGAGCAGTTCTTC
TRBJ2-7,19,.,TRBV4-2,TRBD2,CASSQDMGSGNSGDYEQYF,TGTGCCAGCAGCCAAGACATGGGTAGCGGGAACTCTGGGGACTACGAGCAGTACTTC